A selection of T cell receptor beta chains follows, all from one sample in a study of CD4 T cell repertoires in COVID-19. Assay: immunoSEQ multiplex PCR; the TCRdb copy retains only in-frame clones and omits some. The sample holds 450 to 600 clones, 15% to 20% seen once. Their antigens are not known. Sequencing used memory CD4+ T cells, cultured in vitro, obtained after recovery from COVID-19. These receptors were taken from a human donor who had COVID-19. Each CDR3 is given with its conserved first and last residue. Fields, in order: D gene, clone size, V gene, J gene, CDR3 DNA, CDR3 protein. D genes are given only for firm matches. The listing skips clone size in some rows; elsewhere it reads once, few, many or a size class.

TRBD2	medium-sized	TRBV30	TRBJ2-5	TGTGCCTGGAGGAAAGGGACTAGCGGGAGGTTTGAGACCCAGTACTTC	CAWRKGTSGRFETQYF
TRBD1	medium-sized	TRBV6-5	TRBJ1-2	TGTGCCAGCAGCCAAGACAGGGCCCCCTATGGCTACACCTTC	CASSQDRAPYGYTF
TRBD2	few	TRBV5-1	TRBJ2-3	TGCGCCAGCAGCTCCGACGGGAGGTCAGATACGCAGTATTTT	CASSSDGRSDTQYF
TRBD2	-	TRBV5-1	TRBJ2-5	TGCGCCCGCAGCTGGGGGGGGGAGCAAGAGACCCAGTACTTC	CARSWGGEQETQYF
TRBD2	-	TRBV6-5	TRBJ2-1	TGTGCCAGCGGACTAGCGGGGAGGTACAATGAGCAGTTCTTC	CASGLAGRYNEQFF
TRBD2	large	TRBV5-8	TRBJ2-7	TGTGCCAGCAGCGTGTTCTCGGGACGGGAGGGCGAGCAGTACTTC	CASSVFSGREGEQYF
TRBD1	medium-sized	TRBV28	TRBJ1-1	TGTGCCAGCAGTTTGGGACAGCCACTGAACACTGAAGCTTTCTTT	CASSLGQPLNTEAFF
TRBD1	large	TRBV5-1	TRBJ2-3	TGCGCCAGCAGCCCCGGACAGGGGTTAACCACAGATACGCAGTATTTT	CASSPGQGLTTDTQYF
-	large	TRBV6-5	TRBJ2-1	TGTGCCAGCAGTCTCCGAGGCGGGGAGAGAGGGGAGCAGTTCTTC	CASSLRGGERGEQFF
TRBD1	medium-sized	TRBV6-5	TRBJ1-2	TGTGCCAGCAGCGCCGACAGGGCGCCCTATGGCTACACCTTC	CASSADRAPYGYTF
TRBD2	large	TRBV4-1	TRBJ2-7	TGCGCCAGCAGCCAAGATCGTTCTCGGACTAGCGTTGACGAGCAGTACTTC	CASSQDRSRTSVDEQYF
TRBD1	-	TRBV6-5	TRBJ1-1	TGTGCCAGCAGGGCCAGGGGGCCGGGGACTGAAGCTTTCTTT	CASRARGPGTEAFF
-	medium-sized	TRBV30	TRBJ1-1	TGTGCCTGGAGTGTGGGGGGACGTAACACTGAAGCTTTCTTT	CAWSVGGRNTEAFF
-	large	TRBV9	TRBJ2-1	TGTGCCAGCAGCGTAGGCGCTAGTTCGGCGGTAGATGAGCAGTTCTTC	CASSVGASSAVDEQFF
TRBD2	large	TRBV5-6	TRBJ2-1	TGTGCCAGCAGGGGGGGACTAGCCCTCTACAATGAGCAGTTCTTC	CASRGGLALYNEQFF
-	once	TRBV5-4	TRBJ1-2	TGTGCCAGCAGCTTGGGCCAGGACTATGGCTACACCTTC	CASSLGQDYGYTF
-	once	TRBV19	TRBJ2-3	TGTGCCAGTAGTACCCGACAGGAGCACACAGATACGCAGTATTTT	CASSTRQEHTDTQYF
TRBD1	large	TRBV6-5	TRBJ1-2	TGTGCCAGCAGTTACGACAGGGCCCCCTATGGCTACACCTTC	CASSYDRAPYGYTF
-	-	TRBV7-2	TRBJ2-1	TGTGCCAGCAGCGTAGATCAGGGGCCATTCAATGAGCAGTTCTTC	CASSVDQGPFNEQFF
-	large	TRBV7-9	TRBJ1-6	TGTGCCAGCAACCTAGGGAATTCACCCCTCCACTTT	CASNLGNSPLHF
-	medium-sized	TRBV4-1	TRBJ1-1	TGCGCCAGCAGCCAAGGGGCCAGGGTGGGAGTCACTGAAGCTTTCTTT	CASSQGARVGVTEAFF
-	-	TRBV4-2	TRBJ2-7	TGTGCCAGCAGCCAAGCGGACAGCGGGGCCTACGAGCAGTACTTC	CASSQADSGAYEQYF
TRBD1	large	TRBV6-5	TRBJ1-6	TGTGCCAGCAGCAGGACAGGGGATTCACCCCTCCACTTT	CASSRTGDSPLHF
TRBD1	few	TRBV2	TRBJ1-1	TGTGCCAGCAGAACAGGACAGGGCTGGACTGAAGCTTTCTTT	CASRTGQGWTEAFF
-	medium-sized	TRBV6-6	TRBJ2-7	TGTGCCAGCAGTTACGGACACTACGAGCAGTACTTC	CASSYGHYEQYF
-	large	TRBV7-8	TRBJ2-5	TGTGCCAGCAGCTTAGCGCCCTCCTCAGAGACCCAGTACTTC	CASSLAPSSETQYF